These 2 T cell receptor beta chains were all obtained from the same sample, sequenced in a study of blood T cell repertoires in COVID-19. The table came from immunoSEQ multiplex PCR; TCRdb's copy has only in-frame clones and leaves some out. The profile shows approximately 300,000 clones, about 85% of them singletons. Sequencing was done on a sample of PBMCs or T cells enriched from blood (not recorded which). These receptors all stem from a woman aged 30 to 39 who had recovered from COVID-19.

This clone turned up a few times. The chain carries TRBV19 and TRBJ1-2; 7 bases are a match to TRBD1. The CDR3 totals 15 residues. Germline V gives CDR1 LNHDA, CDR2 SQIVND (reference sequence). Losses at the gene ends were 5 bases for V and 2 bases for J; bases not matched to a gene: 8. CDR3 nucleotides: TGTGCCAGTAGTCCCGCGGGACAGAGAAACTATGGCTACACCTTC. Its protein is CASSPAGQRNYGYTF.

The chain uses TRBV7-9 and TRBJ2-1, with 9 bases identical to TRBD1. The CDR3 spans 16 residues. Per germline, CDR1 SEHNR and CDR2 FQNEAQ (reference sequence). J gave up 2 bases and V 5 bases, and 7 bases lay outside the gene matches. This CDR3 reads CASSPWGQGAYNEQFF. In DNA, the CDR3 is TGTGCCAGCAGCCCCTGGGGACAGGGAGCCTACAATGAGCAGTTCTTC.